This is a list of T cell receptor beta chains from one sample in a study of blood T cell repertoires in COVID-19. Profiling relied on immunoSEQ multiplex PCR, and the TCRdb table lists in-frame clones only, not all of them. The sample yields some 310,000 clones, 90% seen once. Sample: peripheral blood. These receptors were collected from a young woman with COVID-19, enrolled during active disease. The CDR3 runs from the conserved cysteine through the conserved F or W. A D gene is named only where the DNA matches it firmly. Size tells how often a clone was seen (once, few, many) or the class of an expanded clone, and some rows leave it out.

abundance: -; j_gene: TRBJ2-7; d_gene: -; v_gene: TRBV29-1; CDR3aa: CSVGSAYEQYF; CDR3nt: TGCAGCGTTGGTTCCGCCTACGAGCAGTACTTC
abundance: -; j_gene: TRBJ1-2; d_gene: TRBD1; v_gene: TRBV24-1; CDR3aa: CATRCGTGVYGYTF; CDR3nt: TGTGCCACAAGGTGCGGGACAGGGGTCTATGGCTACACCTTC
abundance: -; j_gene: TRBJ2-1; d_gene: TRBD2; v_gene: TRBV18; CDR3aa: CASSPPGLAGVFNEQFF; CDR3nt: TGTGCCAGCTCACCACCGGGACTAGCGGGAGTATTCAATGAGCAGTTCTTC
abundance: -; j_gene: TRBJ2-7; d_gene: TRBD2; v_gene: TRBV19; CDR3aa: CASSYSGITYEQYF; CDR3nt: TGTGCCAGTAGTTATAGCGGGATCACCTACGAGCAGTACTTC
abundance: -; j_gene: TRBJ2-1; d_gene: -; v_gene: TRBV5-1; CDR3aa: CASSLPPGSLDAPYNEQFF; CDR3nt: TGCGCCAGCAGCTTACCACCCGGTTCACTCGATGCACCCTACAATGAGCAGTTCTTC
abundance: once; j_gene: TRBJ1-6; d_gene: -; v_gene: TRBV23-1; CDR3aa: CASSHPRQASYSPLHF; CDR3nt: TGCGCCAGCAGTCACCCTAGACAGGCTTCCTATTCACCCCTCCACTTT
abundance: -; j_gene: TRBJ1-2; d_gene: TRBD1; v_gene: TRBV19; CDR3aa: CASSIGTGDYHGYTF; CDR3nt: TGTGCCAGTAGTATCGGGACAGGCGACTACCATGGCTACACCTTC
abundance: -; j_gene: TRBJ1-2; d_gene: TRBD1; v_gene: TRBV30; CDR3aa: CAWGDRGTNYGYTF; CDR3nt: TGTGCCTGGGGGGACAGGGGAACTAACTATGGCTACACCTTC
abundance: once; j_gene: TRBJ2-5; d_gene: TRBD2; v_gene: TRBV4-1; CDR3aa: CASSHMTSGRETQYF; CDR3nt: TGCGCCAGCAGTCATATGACTAGCGGGAGGGAGACCCAGTACTTC
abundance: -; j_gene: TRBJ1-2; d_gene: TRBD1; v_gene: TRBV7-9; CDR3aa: CASSFRAGTVYGYTF; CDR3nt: TGTGCCAGCAGCTTCCGGGCCGGGACAGTCTATGGCTACACCTTC
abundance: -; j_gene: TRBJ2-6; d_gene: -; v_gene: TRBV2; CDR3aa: CASTVSTAGANVLTF; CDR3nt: TGTGCCAGCACAGTATCGACAGCTGGGGCCAACGTCCTGACTTTC
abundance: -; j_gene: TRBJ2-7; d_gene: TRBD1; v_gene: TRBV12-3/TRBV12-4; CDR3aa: CASGGTGSYEQYF; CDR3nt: TGTGCCAGCGGGGGGACAGGTTCCTACGAGCAGTACTTC
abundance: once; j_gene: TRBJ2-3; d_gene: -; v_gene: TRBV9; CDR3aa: CASSNQRRTQYF; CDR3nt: TGTGCCAGCAGCAACCAGCGGAGGACGCAGTATTTT
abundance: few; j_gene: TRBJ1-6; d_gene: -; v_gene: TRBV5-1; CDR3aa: CASSPASGHNQSPLHF; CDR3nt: TGCGCCAGCAGTCCTGCCTCCGGACATAATCAATCACCCCTCCACTTT
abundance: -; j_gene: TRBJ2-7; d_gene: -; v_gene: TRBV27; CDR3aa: CASSAETGTTEQYF; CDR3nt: TGTGCCAGCAGCGCTGAGACAGGTACTACAGAGCAGTACTTC
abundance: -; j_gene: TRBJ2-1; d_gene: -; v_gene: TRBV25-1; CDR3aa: CASSAWTGRERSYNEQFF; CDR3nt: TGTGCCAGCAGTGCCTGGACAGGGAGGGAAAGGTCCTACAATGAGCAGTTCTTC
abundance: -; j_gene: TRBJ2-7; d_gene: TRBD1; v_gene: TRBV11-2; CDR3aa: CASSLLRQGAYEQYF; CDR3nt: TGTGCCAGCAGCTTACTGCGACAGGGGGCCTACGAGCAGTACTTC
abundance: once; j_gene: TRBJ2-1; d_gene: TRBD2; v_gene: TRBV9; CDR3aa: CASSVGGGLAGGPSYNEQFF; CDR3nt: TGTGCCAGCAGCGTAGGGGGTGGGCTAGCGGGAGGGCCCTCCTACAATGAGCAGTTCTTC
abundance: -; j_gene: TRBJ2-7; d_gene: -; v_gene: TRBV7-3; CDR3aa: CASSLMVGQGYEQYF; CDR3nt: TGTGCCAGCAGCTTAATGGTTGGGCAGGGCTACGAGCAGTACTTC
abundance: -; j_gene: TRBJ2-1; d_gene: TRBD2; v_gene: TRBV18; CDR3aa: CASSPSSGQYNEQFF; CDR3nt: TGTGCCAGCTCCCCTTCTAGCGGGCAGTACAATGAGCAGTTCTTC
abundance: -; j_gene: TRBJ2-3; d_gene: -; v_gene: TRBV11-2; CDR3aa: CASSLLPGNTQYF; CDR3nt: TGTGCCAGCAGCTTACTCCCGGGAAATACGCAGTATTTT
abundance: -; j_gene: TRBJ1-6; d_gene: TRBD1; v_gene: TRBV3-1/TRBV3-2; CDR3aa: CASSYSGQGDSPLHF; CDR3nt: TGTGCCAGCAGTTACTCGGGACAGGGCGATTCACCCCTCCACTTT
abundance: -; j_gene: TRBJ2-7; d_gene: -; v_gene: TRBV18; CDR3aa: CASSPRAQQPEQYF; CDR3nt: TGTGCCAGCTCACCACGGGCCCAACAACCCGAGCAGTACTTC
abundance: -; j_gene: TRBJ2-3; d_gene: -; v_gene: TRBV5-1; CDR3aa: CASSLERGTDTQYF; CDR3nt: TGCGCCAGCAGCTTGGAGCGGGGCACAGATACGCAGTATTTT
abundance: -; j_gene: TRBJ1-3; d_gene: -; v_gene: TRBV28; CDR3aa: CASSSQGFGGNTIYF; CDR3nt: TGTGCCAGCAGTTCCCAGGGGTTTGGTGGAAACACCATATATTTT
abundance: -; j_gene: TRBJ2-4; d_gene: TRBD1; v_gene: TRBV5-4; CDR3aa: CASSPMGDSDAKNIQYF; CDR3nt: TGTGCCAGCAGCCCAATGGGGGACAGCGATGCCAAAAACATTCAGTACTTC
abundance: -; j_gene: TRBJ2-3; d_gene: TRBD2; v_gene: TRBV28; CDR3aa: CASSTTGGGTDTQYF; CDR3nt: TGTGCCAGCAGCACCACGGGGGGTGGGACAGATACGCAGTATTTT
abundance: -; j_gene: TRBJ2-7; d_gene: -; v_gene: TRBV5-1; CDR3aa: CASSLYGNSYEQYF; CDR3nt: TGCGCCAGCAGCTTGTATGGCAACTCCTACGAGCAGTACTTC
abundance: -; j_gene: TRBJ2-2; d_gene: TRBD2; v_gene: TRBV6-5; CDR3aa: CASPRESGHTGELFF; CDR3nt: TGTGCCAGCCCGCGGGAGAGCGGACACACCGGGGAGCTGTTTTTT
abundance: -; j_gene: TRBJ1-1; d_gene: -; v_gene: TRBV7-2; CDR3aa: CASSLGGRNTEAFF; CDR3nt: TGTGCCAGCAGCTTAGGCGGGAGAAACACTGAAGCTTTCTTT
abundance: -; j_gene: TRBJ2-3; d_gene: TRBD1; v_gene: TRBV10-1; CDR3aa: CASSDTGQGDTQYF; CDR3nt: TGCGCCAGCAGTGATACGGGACAGGGGGATACGCAGTATTTT
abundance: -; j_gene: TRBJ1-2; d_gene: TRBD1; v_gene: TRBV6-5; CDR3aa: CASSPWTGTQDGYTF; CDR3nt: TGTGCCAGCAGTCCATGGACAGGGACGCAGGATGGCTACACCTTC
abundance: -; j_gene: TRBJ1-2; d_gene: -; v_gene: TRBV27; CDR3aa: CASSPTEGYYGYTF; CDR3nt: TGTGCCAGCAGTCCGACAGAAGGATACTATGGCTACACCTTC
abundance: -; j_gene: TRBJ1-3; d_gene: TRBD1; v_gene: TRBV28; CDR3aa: CASSSLGTGRLHTIYF; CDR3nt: TGTGCCAGCAGTTCCCTAGGGACAGGGCGGCTGCACACCATATATTTT
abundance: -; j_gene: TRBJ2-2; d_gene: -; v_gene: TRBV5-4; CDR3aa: CASSTNSFGGELFF; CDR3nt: TGTGCCAGCAGCACCAACAGCTTCGGCGGGGAGCTGTTTTTT
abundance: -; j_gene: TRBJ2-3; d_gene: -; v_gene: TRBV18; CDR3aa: CASSSNILRTDTQYF; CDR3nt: TGTGCCAGCTCCTCAAACATTCTGCGCACAGATACGCAGTATTTT
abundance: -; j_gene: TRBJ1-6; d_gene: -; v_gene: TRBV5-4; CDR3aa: CASSLGGPLGGALHF; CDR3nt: TGTGCCAGCAGCTTGGGCGGGCCTCTAGGTGGGGCCCTCCACTTT
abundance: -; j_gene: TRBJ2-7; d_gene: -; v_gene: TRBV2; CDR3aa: CASSEALWQGRLNEQYF; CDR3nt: TGTGCCAGCAGTGAAGCTTTATGGCAGGGGCGCCTAAACGAGCAGTACTTC
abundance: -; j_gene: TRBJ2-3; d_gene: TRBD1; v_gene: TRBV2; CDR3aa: CASSEATMIRDSSQADTQYF; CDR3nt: TGTGCCAGCAGTGAAGCAACCATGATCCGGGACAGCAGCCAGGCGGATACGCAGTATTTT
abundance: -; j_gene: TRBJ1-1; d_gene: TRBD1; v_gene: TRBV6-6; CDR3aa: CASTRLQGGGEAFF; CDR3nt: TGTGCCAGCACCAGACTCCAAGGGGGCGGCGAAGCTTTCTTT
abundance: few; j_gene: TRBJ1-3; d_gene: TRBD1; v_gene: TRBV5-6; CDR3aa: CASSLGRGRGVSGNTIYF; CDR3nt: TGTGCCAGCAGCTTAGGCAGGGGGCGCGGGGTATCTGGAAACACCATATATTTT
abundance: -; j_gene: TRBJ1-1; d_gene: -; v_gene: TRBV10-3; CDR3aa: CAISESTGGWTEAFF; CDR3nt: TGTGCCATCAGTGAGTCGACAGGAGGTTGGACTGAAGCTTTCTTT
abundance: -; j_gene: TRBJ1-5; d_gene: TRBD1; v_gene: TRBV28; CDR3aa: CASSLRRTGGSNQPQHF; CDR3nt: TGTGCCAGCAGTTTACGCCGGACAGGGGGTAGCAATCAGCCCCAGCATTTT
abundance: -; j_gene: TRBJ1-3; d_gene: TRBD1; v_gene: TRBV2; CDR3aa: CASRGQGAGNTIYF; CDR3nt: TGTGCCAGCCGGGGACAGGGTGCCGGAAACACCATATATTTT
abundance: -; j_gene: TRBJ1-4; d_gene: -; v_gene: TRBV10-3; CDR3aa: CAIKKASNEKLFF; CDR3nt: TGTGCCATCAAAAAGGCTAGTAATGAAAAACTGTTTTTT
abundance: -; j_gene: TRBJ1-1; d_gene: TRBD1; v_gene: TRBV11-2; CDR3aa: CASSSGQFHTEAFF; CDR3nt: TGTGCCAGCAGCTCGGGACAGTTCCACACTGAAGCTTTCTTT
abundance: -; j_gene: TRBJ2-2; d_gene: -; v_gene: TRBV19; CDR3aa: CASRMGDTNTGELFF; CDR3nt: TGTGCCAGTAGGATGGGCGATACTAACACCGGGGAGCTGTTTTTT
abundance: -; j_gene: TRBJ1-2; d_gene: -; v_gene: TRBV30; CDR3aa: CAWNRYLDGYTF; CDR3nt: TGTGCCTGGAACCGGTATCTGGATGGCTACACCTTC
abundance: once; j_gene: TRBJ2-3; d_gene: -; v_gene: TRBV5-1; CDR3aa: CASSLEGRASTDTQYF; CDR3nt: TGCGCCAGCAGCTTGGAGGGCAGGGCATCCACAGATACGCAGTATTTT
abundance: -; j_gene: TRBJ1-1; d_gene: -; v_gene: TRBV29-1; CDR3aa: CSVAPRGDTEAFF; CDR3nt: TGCAGCGTTGCCCCCAGGGGCGACACTGAAGCTTTCTTT